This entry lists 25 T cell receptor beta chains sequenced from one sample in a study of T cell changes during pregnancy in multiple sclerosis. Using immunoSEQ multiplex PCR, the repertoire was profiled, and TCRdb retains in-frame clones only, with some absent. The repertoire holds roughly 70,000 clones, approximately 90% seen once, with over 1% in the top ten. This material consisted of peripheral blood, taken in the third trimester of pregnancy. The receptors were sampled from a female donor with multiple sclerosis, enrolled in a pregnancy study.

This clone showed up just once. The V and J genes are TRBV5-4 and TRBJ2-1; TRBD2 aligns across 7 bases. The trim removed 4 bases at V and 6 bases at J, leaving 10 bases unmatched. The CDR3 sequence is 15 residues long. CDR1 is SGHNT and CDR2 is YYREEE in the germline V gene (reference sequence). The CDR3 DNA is TGTGCCAGCAGCACCGGACTAGTAATCGGCAATGAGCAGTTCTTC. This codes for CASSTGLVIGNEQFF.

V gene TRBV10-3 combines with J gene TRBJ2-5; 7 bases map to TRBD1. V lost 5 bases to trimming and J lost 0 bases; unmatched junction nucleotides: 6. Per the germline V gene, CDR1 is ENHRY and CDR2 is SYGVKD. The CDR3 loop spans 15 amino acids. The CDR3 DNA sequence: TGTGCCATCAGTTCGCCAGGGGGAAACCAAGAGACCCAGTACTTC. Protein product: CAISSPGGNQETQYF.

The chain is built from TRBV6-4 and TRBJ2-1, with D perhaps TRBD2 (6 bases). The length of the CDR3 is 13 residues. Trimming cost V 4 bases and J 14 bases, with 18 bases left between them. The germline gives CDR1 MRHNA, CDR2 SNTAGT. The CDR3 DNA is TGTGCCAGCAGTGGCACTAGCACGGAAGCAAAGTTCTTC. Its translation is CASSGTSTEAKFF.

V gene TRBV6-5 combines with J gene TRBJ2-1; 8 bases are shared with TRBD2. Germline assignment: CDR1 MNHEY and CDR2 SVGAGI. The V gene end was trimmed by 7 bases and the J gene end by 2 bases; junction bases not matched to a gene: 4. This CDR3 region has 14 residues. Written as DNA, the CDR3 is TGTGCCAGCACGGGGGGGATTGCCTACAATGAGCAGTTCTTC. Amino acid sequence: CASTGGIAYNEQFF.

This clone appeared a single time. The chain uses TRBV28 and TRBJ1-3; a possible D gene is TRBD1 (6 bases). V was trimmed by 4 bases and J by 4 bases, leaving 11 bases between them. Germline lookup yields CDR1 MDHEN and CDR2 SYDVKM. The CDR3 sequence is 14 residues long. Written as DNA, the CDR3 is TGTGCCAGCAGTTCAACAGGGAAAGGAAACACCATATATTTT. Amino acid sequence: CASSSTGKGNTIYF.

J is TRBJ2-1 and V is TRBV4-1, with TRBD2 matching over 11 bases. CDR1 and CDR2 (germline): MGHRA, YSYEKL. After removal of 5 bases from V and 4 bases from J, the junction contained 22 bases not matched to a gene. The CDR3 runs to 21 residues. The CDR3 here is CASSEHKGSVAGGPGYNEQFF. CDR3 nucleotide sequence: TGCGCCAGCAGCGAACACAAAGGGTCAGTAGCGGGAGGGCCGGGGTACAATGAGCAGTTCTTC.

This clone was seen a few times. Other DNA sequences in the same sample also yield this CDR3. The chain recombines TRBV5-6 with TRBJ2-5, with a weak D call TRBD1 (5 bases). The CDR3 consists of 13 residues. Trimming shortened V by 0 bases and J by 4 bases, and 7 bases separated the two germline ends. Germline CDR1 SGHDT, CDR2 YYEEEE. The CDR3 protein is CASSLVQGETQYF. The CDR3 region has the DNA TGTGCCAGCAGCTTGGTGCAGGGAGAGACCCAGTACTTC.

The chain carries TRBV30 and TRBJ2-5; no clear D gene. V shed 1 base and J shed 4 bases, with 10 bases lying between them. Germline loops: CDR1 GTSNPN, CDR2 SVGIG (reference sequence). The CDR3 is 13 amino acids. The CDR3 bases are TGTGCCTGGAGTGCGGGTCCCCCAGAGACCCAGTACTTC. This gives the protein CAWSAGPPETQYF.

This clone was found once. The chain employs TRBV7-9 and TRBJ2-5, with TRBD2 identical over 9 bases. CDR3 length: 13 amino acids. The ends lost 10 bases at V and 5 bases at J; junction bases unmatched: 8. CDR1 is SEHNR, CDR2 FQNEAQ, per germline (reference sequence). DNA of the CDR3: TGTGCCACGTTCCGACTAGCGGCCGAGACCCAGTACTTC. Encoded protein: CATFRLAAETQYF.

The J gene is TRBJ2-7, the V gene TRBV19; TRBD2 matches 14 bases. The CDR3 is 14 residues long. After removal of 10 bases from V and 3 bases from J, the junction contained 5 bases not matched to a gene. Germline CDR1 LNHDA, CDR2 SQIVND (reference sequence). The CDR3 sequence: CATRGLAGDYEQYF. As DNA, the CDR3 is TGTGCCACCCGGGGACTAGCGGGAGACTACGAGCAGTACTTC.

The CDR3 loop reads CASRIGGAREKLFF. CDR3 bases: TGTGCCAGCAGAATAGGGGGGGCGCGTGAAAAACTGTTTTTT. The V gene is TRBV28, the J gene TRBJ1-4; possible D gene TRBD1, 6 bases. From germline, CDR1 is MDHEN and CDR2 SYDVKM. Trimming cost V 6 bases and J 7 bases, with 15 bases left between them. The CDR3 contains 14 residues.

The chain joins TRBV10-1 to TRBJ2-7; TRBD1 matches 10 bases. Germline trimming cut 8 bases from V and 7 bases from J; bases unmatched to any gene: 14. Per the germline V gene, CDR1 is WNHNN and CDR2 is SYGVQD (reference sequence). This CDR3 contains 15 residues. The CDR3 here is CASLHAGTGVGEQYF. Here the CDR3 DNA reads TGCGCCAGCCTACATGCCGGGACAGGGGTGGGTGAGCAGTACTTC.

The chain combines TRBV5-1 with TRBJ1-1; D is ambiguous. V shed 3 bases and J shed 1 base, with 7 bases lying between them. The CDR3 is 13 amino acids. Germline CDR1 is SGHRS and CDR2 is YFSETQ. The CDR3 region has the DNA TGCGCCAGCAGCTACTCATCGAACACTGAAGCTTTCTTT. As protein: CASSYSSNTEAFF.

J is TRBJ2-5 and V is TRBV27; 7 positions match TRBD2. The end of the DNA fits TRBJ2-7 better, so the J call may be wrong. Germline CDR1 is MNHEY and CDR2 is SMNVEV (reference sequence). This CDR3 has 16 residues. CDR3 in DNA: TGTGCCAGCAGTCCAACCCCGAGCGGGAACCCCTACGAGCAGTACTTC. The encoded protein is CASSPTPSGNPYEQYF.

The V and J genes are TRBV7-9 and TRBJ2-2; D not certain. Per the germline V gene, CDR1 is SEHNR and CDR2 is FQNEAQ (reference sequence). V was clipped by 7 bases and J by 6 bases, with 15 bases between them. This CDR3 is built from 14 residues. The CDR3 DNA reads TGTGCCAGCAACTCTCTTCATGGGCCCGGGGAGCTGTTTTTT. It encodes CASNSLHGPGELFF.

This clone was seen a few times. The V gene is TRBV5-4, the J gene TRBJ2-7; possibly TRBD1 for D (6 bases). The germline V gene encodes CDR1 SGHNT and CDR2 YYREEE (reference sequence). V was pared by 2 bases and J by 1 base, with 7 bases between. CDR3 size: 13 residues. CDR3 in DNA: TGTGCCAGCAGCTTCGGACAGTCCTACGAGCAGTACTTC. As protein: CASSFGQSYEQYF.

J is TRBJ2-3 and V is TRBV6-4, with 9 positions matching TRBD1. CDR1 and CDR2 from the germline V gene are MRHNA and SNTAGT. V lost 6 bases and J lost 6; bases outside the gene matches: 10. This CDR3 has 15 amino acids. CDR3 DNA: TGTGCCAGCAGCGTACAGGGGGCAGGCTTCGATACGCAGTATTTT. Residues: CASSVQGAGFDTQYF.

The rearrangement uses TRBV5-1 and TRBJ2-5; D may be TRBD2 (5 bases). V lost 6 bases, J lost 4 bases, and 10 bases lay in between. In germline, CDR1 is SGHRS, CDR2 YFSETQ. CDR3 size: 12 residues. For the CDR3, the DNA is TGCGCCAGCAAATTGGCGGGAGAGACCCAGTACTTC. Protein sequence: CASKLAGETQYF.

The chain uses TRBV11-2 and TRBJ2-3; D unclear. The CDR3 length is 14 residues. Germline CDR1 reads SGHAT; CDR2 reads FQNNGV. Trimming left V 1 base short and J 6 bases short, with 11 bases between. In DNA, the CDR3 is TGTGCCAGCAGCTTAGCCCGACACTGGGATACGCAGTATTTT. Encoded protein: CASSLARHWDTQYF.

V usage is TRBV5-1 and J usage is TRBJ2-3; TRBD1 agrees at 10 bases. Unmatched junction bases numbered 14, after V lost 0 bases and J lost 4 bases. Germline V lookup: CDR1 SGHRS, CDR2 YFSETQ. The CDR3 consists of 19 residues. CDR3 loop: CASSLAYVGQGDRADTQYF. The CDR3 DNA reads TGCGCCAGCAGCTTGGCCTATGTCGGACAGGGGGACAGGGCAGATACGCAGTATTTT.

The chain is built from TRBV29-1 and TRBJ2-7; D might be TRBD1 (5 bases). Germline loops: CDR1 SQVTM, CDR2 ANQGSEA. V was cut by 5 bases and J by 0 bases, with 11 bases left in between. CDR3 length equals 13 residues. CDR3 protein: CSVKQALSYEQYF. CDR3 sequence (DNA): TGCAGCGTTAAACAGGCCCTCTCCTACGAGCAGTACTTC.

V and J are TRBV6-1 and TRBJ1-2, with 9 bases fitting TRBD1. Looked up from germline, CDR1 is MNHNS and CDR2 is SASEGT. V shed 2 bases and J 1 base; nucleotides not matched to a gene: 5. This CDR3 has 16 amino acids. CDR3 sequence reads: CASSELQGASNYGYTF. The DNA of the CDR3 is TGTGCCAGCAGTGAACTACAGGGGGCAAGTAACTATGGCTACACCTTC.

The CDR3 loop is CASSLARQGLYEQYF. The CDR3 DNA sequence: TGTGCCAGCAGCTTAGCGCGGCAGGGGCTTTACGAGCAGTACTTC. The chain couples TRBV7-9 to TRBJ2-7, with a tentative D call TRBD1 (6 bases). V was trimmed by 0 bases and J by 4 bases, leaving 13 bases between them. This CDR3 is built from 15 residues. Germline CDR1 and CDR2: SEHNR and FQNEAQ (reference sequence).

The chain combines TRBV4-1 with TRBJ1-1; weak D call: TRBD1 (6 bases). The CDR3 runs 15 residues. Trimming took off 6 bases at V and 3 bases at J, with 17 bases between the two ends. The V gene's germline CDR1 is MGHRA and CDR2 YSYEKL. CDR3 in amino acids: CASRYQQGVDTEAFF. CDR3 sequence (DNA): TGCGCCAGCAGATACCAACAGGGAGTGGACACTGAAGCTTTCTTT.

The CDR3 DNA sequence: TGTGCCAGCAGTGAAGAAGGGTCGGGGACTGAAGCTTTCTTT. Amino acids: CASSEEGSGTEAFF. The chain has TRBV2 and TRBJ1-1; D not resolved. CDR1 SNHLY and CDR2 FYNNEI come from the germline V gene. The CDR3 runs to 14 residues. V lost 1 base and J 5 bases, leaving 11 bases between the germline ends.